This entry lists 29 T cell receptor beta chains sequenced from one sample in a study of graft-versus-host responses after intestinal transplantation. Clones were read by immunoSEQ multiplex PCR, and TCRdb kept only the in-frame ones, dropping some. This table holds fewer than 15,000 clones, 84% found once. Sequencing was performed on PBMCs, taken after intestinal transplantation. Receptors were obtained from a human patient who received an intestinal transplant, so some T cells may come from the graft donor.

The CDR3 spells CASSLGKSGANEKLFF. DNA of the CDR3: TGCGCCAGCAGCTTGGGGAAGTCCGGGGCTAATGAAAAACTGTTTTTT. J is TRBJ1-4 and V is TRBV5-1; D gene unclear. Trimming took off 0 bases at V and 3 bases at J, with 12 bases between the two ends. The CDR3 has 16 amino acids. CDR1 SGHRS and CDR2 YFSETQ come from the germline V gene.

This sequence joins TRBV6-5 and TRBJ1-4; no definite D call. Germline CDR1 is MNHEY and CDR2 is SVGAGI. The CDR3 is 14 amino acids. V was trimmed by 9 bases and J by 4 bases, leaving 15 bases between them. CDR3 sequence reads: CASSPAVVNEKLFF. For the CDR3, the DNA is TGTGCCAGTTCTCCAGCCGTCGTTAATGAAAAACTGTTTTTT.

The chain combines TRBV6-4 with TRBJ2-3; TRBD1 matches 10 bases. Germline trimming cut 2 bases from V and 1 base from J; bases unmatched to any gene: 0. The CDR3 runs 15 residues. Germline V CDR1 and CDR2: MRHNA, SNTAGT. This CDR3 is CASSDGTGGTDTQYF. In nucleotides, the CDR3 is TGTGCCAGCAGTGACGGGACAGGGGGCACAGATACGCAGTATTTT.

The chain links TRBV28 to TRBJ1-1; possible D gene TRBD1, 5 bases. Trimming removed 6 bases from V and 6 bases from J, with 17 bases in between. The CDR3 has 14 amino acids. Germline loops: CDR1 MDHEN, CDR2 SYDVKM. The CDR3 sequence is CASSLFWRGAEAFF. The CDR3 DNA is TGTGCCAGCAGCCTCTTTTGGAGGGGCGCTGAAGCTTTCTTT.

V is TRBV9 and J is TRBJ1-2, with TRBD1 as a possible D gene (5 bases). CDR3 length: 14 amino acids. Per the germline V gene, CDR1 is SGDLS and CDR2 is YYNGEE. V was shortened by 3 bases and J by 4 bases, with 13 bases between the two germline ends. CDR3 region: CASSARTPSYGYTF. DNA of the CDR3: TGTGCCAGCAGCGCGCGGACACCCTCCTATGGCTACACCTTC.

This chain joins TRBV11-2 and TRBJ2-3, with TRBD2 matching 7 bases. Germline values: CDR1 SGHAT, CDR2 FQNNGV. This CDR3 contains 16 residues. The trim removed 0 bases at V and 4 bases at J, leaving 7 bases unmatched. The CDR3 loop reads CASSLDRLASSDTQYF. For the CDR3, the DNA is TGTGCCAGCAGCTTAGATCGACTAGCTTCCTCAGATACGCAGTATTTT.

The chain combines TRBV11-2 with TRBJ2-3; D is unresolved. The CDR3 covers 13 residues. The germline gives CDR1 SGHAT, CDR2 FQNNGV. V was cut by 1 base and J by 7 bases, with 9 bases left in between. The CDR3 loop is CASSLGGSYTQYF. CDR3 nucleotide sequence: TGTGCCAGCAGCTTAGGTGGCAGCTATACGCAGTATTTT.

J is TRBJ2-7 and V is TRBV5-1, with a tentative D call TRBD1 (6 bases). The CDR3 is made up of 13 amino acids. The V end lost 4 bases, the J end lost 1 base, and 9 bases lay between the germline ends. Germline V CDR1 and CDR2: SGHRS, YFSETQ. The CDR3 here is CASSRGQSYEQYF. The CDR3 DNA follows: TGCGCCAGCAGCCGGGGACAATCCTACGAGCAGTACTTC.

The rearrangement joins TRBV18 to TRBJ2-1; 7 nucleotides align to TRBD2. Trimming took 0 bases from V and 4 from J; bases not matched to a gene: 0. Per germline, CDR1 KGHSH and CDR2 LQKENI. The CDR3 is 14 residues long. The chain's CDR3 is CASSPPGGYNEQFF. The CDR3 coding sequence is TGTGCCAGCTCACCACCCGGGGGGTACAATGAGCAGTTCTTC.

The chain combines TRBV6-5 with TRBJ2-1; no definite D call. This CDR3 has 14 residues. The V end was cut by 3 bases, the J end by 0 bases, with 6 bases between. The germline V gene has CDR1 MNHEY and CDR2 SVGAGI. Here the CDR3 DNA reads TGTGCCAGCAGTTATCCAGGCTCCTACAATGAGCAGTTCTTC. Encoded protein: CASSYPGSYNEQFF.

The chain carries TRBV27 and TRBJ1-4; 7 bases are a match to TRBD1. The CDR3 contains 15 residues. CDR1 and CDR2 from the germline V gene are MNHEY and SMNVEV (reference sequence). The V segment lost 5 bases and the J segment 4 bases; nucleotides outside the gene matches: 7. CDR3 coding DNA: TGTGCCAGCAGTCGACAGGGTTGGGGTAATGAAAAACTGTTTTTT. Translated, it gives CASSRQGWGNEKLFF.

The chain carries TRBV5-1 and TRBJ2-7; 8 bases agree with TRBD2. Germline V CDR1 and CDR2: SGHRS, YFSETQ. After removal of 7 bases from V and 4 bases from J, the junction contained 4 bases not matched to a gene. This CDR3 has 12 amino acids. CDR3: CASSQRGYEQYF. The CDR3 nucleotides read TGCGCCAGCTCGCAGCGGGGGTACGAGCAGTACTTC.

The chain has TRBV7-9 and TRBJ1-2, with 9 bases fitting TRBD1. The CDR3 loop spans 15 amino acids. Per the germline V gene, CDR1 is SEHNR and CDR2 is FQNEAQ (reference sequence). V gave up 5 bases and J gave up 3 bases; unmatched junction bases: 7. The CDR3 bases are TGTGCCAGCAGCCCGGGGACAGGGTGGGACTATGGCTACACCTTC. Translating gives CASSPGTGWDYGYTF.

The CDR3 DNA reads TGTGCCATCACCGGTCAAGGATCCGAGCAGTACTTC. Protein product: CAITGQGSEQYF. This chain joins TRBV10-3 and TRBJ2-7; D remains unclear. The CDR3 loop spans 12 amino acids. V lost 7 bases and J 6 bases, leaving 13 bases between the germline ends. Germline values: CDR1 ENHRY, CDR2 SYGVKD.

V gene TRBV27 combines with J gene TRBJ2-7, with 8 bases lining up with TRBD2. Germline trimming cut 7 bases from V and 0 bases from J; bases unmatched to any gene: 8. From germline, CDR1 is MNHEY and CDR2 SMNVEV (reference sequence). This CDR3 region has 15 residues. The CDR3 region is CASTPRGRSSYEQYF. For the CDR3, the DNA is TGTGCCAGCACCCCACGCGGGAGGAGCTCCTACGAGCAGTACTTC.

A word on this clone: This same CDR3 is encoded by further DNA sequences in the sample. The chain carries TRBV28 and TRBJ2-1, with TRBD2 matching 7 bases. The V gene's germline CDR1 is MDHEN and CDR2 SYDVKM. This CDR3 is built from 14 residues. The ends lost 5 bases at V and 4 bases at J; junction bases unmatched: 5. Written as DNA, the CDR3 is TGTGCCAGCAGTACGACTAGCCCATACAATGAGCAGTTCTTC. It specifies CASSTTSPYNEQFF.

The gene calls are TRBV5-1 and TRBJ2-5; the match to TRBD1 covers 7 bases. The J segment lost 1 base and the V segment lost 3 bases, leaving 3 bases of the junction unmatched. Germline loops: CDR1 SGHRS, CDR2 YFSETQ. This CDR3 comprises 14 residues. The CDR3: CASSWGQSQETQYF. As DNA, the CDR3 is TGCGCCAGCAGCTGGGGACAGTCCCAAGAGACCCAGTACTTC.

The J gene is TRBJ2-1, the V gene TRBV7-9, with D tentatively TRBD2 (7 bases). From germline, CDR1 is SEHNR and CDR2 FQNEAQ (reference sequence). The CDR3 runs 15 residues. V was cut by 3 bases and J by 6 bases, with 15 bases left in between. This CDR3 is CASSFVSRGANEQFF. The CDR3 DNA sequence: TGTGCCAGCAGCTTCGTCAGTCGGGGGGCCAATGAGCAGTTCTTC.

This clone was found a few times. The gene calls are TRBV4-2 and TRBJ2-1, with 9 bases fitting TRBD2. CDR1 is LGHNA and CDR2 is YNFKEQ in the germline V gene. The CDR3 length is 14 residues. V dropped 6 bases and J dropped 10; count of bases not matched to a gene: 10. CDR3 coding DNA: TGTGCCAGCAGGCTTATAGCGGGAGTGGGGGAGCAGTTCTTC. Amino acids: CASRLIAGVGEQFF.

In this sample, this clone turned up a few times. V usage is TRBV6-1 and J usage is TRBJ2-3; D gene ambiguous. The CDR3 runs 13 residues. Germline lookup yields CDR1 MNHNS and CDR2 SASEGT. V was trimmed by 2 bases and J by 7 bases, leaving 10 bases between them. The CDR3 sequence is CASSELESNTQYF. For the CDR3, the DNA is TGTGCCAGCAGTGAATTGGAGTCAAATACGCAGTATTTT.

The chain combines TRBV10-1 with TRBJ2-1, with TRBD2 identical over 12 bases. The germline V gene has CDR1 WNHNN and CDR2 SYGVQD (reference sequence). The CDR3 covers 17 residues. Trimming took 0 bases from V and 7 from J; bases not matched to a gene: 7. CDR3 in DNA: TGCGCCAGCAGTGAGTCGTCTAGCGGGAGGGCCGGGAATGAGCAGTTCTTC. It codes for CASSESSSGRAGNEQFF.

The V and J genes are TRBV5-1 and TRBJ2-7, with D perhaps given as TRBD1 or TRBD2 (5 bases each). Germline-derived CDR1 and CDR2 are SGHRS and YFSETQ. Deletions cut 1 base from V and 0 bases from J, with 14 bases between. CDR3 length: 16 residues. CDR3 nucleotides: TGCGCCAGCAGCTTGAAACTTGGGACGGTCTCCTACGAGCAGTACTTC. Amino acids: CASSLKLGTVSYEQYF.

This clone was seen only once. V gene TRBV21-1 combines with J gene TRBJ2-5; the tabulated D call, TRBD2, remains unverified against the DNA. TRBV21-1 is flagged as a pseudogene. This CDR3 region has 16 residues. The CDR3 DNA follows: TGTGCCAGCAGCTCCCAGCGGGAGGGCCTCGGGGAGACCCAGTACTTC. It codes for CASSSQREGLGETQYF.

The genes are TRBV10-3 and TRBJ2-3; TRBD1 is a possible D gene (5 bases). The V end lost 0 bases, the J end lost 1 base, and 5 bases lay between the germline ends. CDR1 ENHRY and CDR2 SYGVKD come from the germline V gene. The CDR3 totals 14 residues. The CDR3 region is CAISESTGTDTQYF. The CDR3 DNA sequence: TGTGCCATCAGTGAGTCGACAGGCACAGATACGCAGTATTTT.

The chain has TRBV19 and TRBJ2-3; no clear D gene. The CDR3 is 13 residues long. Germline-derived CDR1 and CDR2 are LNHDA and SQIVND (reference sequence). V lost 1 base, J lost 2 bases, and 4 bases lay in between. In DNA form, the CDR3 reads TGTGCCAGTAGTATAGGAGTCACAGATACGCAGTATTTT. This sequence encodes CASSIGVTDTQYF.

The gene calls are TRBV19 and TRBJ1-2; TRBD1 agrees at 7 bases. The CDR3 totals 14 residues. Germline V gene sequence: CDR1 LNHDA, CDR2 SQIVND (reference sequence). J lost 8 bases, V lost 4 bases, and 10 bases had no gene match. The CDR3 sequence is CASSNRQGLSGYTF. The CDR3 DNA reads TGTGCCAGTAGTAACCGACAGGGATTAAGCGGCTACACCTTC.

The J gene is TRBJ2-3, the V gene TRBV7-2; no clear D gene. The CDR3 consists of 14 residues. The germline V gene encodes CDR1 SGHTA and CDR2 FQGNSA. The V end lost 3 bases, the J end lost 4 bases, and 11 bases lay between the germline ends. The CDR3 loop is CASSFLSAADTQYF. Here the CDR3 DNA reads TGTGCCAGCAGCTTCCTCAGCGCTGCAGATACGCAGTATTTT.

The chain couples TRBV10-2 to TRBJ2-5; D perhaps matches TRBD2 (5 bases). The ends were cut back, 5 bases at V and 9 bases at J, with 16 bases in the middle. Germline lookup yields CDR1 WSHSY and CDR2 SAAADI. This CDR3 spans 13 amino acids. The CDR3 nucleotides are TGCGCCAGCAGTTCTGGTGGTTCCGGGGCCCAGTACTTC. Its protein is CASSSGGSGAQYF.

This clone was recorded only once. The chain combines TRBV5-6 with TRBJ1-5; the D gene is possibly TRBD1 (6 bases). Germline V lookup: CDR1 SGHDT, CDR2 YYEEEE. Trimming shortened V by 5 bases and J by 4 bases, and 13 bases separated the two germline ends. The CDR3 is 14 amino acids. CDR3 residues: CASSSRTANQPQHF. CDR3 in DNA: TGTGCCAGCAGTTCCCGGACAGCTAATCAGCCCCAGCATTTT.